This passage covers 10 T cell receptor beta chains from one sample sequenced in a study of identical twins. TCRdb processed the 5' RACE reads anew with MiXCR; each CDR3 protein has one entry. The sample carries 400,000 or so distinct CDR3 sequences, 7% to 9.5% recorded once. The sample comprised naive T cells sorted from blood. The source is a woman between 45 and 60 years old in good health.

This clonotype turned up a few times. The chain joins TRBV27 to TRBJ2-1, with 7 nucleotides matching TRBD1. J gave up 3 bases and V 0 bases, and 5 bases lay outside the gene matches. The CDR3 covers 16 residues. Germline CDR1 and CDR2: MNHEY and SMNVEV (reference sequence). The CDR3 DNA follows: TGTGCCAGCAGTTTATCGACAGGGTCTTACTACAATGAGCAGTTCTTC. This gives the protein CASSLSTGSYYNEQFF.

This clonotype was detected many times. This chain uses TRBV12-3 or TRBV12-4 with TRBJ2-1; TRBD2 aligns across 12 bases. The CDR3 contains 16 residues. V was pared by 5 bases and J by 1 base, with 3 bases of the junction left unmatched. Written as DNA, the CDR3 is TGTGCCAGCAGTCCGGGACTAGCGGGTTCCTACAATGAGCAGTTCTTC. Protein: CASSPGLAGSYNEQFF.

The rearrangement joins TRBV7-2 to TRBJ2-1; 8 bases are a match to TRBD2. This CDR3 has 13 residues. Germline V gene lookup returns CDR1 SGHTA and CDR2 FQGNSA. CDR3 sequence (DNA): TGTGCAGAGTACGGGACTAGGGGCAATGAGCAGTTCTTC. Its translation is CAEYGTRGNEQFF. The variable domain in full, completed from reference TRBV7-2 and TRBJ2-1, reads GAGVSQSPSNKVTEKGKDVELRCDPISGHTALYWYRQSLGQGLEFLIYFQGNSAPDKSGLPSDRFSAERTGGSVSTLTIQRTQQEDSAVYLCAEYGTRGNEQFFGPGTRLTVL.

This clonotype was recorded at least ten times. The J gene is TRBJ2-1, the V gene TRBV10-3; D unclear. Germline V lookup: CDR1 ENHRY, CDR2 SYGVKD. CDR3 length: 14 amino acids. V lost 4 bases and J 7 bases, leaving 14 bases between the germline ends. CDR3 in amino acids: CAISVVGNRNEQFF. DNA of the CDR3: TGTGCCATCAGTGTCGTTGGGAATCGTAATGAGCAGTTCTTC.

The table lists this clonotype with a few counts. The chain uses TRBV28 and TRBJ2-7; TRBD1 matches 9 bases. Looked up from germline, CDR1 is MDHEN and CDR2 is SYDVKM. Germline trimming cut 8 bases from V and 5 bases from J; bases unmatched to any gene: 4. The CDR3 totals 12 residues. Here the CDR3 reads CASGTGRDEQYV. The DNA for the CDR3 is TGTGCCAGCGGGACAGGGAGGGACGAGCAGTACGTC.

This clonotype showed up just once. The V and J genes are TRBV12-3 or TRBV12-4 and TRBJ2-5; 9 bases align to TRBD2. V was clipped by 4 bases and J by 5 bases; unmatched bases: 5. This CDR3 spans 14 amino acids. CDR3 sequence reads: CASSSGTSLETQYF. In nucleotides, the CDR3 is TGTGCCAGCAGTTCAGGGACTAGCCTGGAGACCCAGTACTTC.

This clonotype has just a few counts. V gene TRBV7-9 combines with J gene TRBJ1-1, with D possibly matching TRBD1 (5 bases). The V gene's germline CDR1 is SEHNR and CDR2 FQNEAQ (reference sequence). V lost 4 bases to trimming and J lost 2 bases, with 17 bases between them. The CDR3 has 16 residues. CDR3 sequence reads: CASSSPPGTINTEAFF. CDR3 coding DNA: TGTGCCAGCAGCTCACCCCCCGGGACGATAAACACTGAAGCTTTCTTT.

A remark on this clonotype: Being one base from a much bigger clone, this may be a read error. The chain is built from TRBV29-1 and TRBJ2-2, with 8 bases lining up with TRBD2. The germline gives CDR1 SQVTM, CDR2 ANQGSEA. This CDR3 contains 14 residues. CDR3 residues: CSVRSGSSAGVLFF. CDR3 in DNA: TGCAGCGTGAGAAGCGGGAGTTCTGCCGGGGTGCTGTTTTTT.

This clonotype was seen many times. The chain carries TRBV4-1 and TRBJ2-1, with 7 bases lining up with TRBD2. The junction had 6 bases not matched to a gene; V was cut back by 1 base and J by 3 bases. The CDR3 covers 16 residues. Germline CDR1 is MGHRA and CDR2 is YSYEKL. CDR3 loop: CASSQGRAGVYNEQFF. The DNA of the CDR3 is TGCGCCAGCAGCCAAGGACGCGCGGGAGTCTACAATGAGCAGTTCTTC.

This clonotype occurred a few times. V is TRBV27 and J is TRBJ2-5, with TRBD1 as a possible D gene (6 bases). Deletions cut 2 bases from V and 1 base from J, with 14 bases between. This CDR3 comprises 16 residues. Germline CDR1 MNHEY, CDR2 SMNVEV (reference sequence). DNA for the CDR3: TGTGCCAGCAGTTTAGTAGGACAGAATGTCCAAGAGACCCAGTACTTC. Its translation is CASSLVGQNVQETQYF.